The next 13 T cell receptor beta chains were all read from a single sample in a study of vaccination and CD4 T cells after COVID-19 (dated by TCRdb to between 2021 and 2024). The treatment or condition tag for this specimen amounts to: roughly 10-day PBMC culture with coronavirus spike peptide pools or control peptides (ViraFEST assay). CD4+ T cells from unexposed donors were collected before the COVID-19 pandemic (2011-2018). Receptor amplification or capture employed PCR. The sequencing machine was an Illumina iSeq 100. At the Johns Hopkins FTIC core, DNA from the cultured CD4+ T cells underwent TCR sequencing with the Oncomine TCR Beta short-read assay. The QIAamp micro DNA kit was used to extract genomic DNA from the cultured CD4+ T cells. TCRdb trimmed the raw reads at Q25, called clones with MiXCR and kept productive beta chains. Rows with a matching CDR3 protein are joined into one entry that keeps the most common DNA and genes. The sample table lists about 8,500 distinct CDR3 sequences, 30% to 40% of them with a count of one. The ten largest clones take up 26% of the sample.

No antigen has been assigned to these receptors. Sequencing was done on a sample of CD4+ T cells from blood, cultured in vitro. These receptors were taken from a human donor in good health.

The rearrangement joins TRBV7-3 to TRBJ2-1, with D tentatively TRBD1 (6 bases). CDR1 and CDR2 (germline): SGHTA, FQGTGA. This CDR3 spans 14 amino acids. V lost 5 bases and J lost 5, with 13 bases in between. Here the CDR3 DNA reads TGTGCCAGCAGCGCCCAGGGACACCACAATGAGCAGTTCTTC. Amino acid sequence: CASSAQGHHNEQFF.

A note on this clonotype: At one end the junction does not follow the germline gene, possibly because of a read error. The chain uses TRBV7-7 and TRBJ2-2; D uncertain. This CDR3 has 14 amino acids. The germline V gene has CDR1 SSHAT and CDR2 FNYEAQ (reference sequence). The CDR3 spells CASSLDGNTGELFF. The CDR3 coding sequence is TGTGCTAGCAGCTTAGACGGCAACACCGGGGAGCTGTTTTTT.

The table lists this clonotype with a few counts. The V gene is TRBV14, the J gene TRBJ1-2; D may be TRBD1 (5 bases). Looked up from germline, CDR1 is SGHDN and CDR2 is FVKESK. This CDR3 contains 14 residues. Trimming removed 4 bases at V and 8 bases at J, with 17 bases between. The DNA of the CDR3 is TGTGCCAGCAGCCTCCAGGGAAGGGACGAAGGCTACACCTTC. Amino acids: CASSLQGRDEGYTF.

This clonotype was seen a handful of times. The chain has TRBV19 and TRBJ1-1; D is unresolved. The CDR3 contains 13 residues. V was trimmed by 5 bases and J by 0 bases, leaving 7 bases between them. From germline, CDR1 is LNHDA and CDR2 SQIVND (reference sequence). In DNA form, the CDR3 reads TGTGCCAGTAGTCCATACATGAACACTGAAGCTTTCTTT. It codes for CASSPYMNTEAFF.

CDR3 coding DNA: TGTGCCATCGGTAGCCAACTCTCCTCCTACGAGCAGTACTTC. This translates into CAIGSQLSSYEQYF. The chain couples TRBV10-3 to TRBJ2-7; D is uncertain. The CDR3 totals 14 residues. Germline V gene lookup returns CDR1 ENHRY and CDR2 SYGVKD. Trimming left V 8 bases short and J 0 bases short, with 14 bases between.

The rearrangement uses TRBV20-1 and TRBJ2-1; TRBD2 matches at 9 bases. Per the germline V gene, CDR1 is DFQATT and CDR2 is SNEGSKA (reference sequence). V was clipped by 3 bases and J by 5 bases; unmatched bases: 8. The CDR3 has 15 amino acids. In nucleotides, the CDR3 is TGCAGTGCTAGTCTTACTAGCGGGCATAACAATGAGCAGTTCTTC. It is translated as CSASLTSGHNNEQFF.

A few counts support this clonotype. The CDR3 sequence: CASSYSTANNEQFF. The CDR3 coding sequence is TGTGCCAGCAGTTACTCGACAGCCAACAATGAGCAGTTCTTC. The chain carries TRBV6-2 or TRBV6-3 and TRBJ2-1; tentative D call: TRBD1 (5 bases). The germline gives CDR1 MNHEY, CDR2 SVGEGT. The V and J ends lost 0 bases and 5 bases respectively, with 8 bases between them. The CDR3 sequence is 14 residues long.

This rearrangement joins TRBV6-2 or TRBV6-3 to TRBJ2-7; 7 nucleotides line up with TRBD2. This CDR3 spans 13 amino acids. V lost 6 bases and J lost 3; bases outside the gene matches: 5. Germline CDR1 MNHEY, CDR2 SVGEGT. The CDR3 here is CASRPSGRYEQYF. For the CDR3, the DNA is TGTGCCAGCAGACCTAGCGGACGCTACGAGCAGTACTTC.

The sample holds a few counts of this clonotype. V usage is TRBV28 and J usage is TRBJ2-3, with D unresolved. CDR3 length equals 15 residues. Germline values: CDR1 MDHEN, CDR2 SYDVKM. V lost 4 bases and J 0 bases, leaving 11 bases between the germline ends. Written as DNA, the CDR3 is TGTGCCAGCAGTTCCCCAGCTACTAGCACAGATACGCAGTATTTT. Encoded protein: CASSSPATSTDTQYF.

This chain uses TRBV6-5 with TRBJ2-7; D gene unclear. The germline V gene has CDR1 MNHEY and CDR2 SVGAGI. V lost 2 bases, J lost 3 bases, and 5 bases lay in between. This CDR3 spans 12 amino acids. Here the CDR3 DNA reads TGTGCCAGCAGTTACAGGGACTACGAGCAGTACTTC. Translation: CASSYRDYEQYF.

This clonotype turned up a few times. V usage is TRBV27 and J usage is TRBJ2-2; 9 nucleotides line up with TRBD1. The germline CDR1 and CDR2 sequences are MNHEY and SMNVEV (reference sequence). The CDR3 is 17 amino acids. With 6 bases clipped from V and 1 base from J, the junction kept 9 bases outside the gene matches. CDR3 region: CASSANPGQGNTGELFF. For the CDR3, the DNA is TGTGCCAGCAGCGCTAACCCGGGACAGGGGAACACCGGGGAGCTGTTTTTT.

V is TRBV6-5 and J is TRBJ2-2; possible D gene TRBD1, 6 bases. In germline, CDR1 is MNHEY, CDR2 SVGAGI. V lost 4 bases and J 8 bases, leaving 20 bases between the germline ends. CDR3 length equals 16 residues. The CDR3 protein is CASSWGPPGRAGELFF. The CDR3 DNA reads as TGTGCCAGCAGTTGGGGGCCCCCCGGCCGGGCAGGGGAGCTGTTTTTT.

The chain joins TRBV10-3 to TRBJ2-3; a possible D gene is TRBD2 (6 bases). The CDR3 has 14 residues. Germline lookup yields CDR1 ENHRY and CDR2 SYGVKD. Trimming left V 4 bases short and J 6 bases short, with 14 bases between. This CDR3 reads CAISGTILSDTQYF. The CDR3 DNA sequence: TGTGCCATCAGTGGGACTATTCTTTCGGATACGCAGTATTTT.